The source of this T cell receptor (beta chain) is a study of blood T cell repertoires in COVID-19. Turning to the study itself: The samples span acute and convalescent COVID-19 from the United States, Italy and Spain. The cDNA or gDNA used as material had been derived from T cells, B-cell-depleted T cells, or PBMCs.

The V gene's germline CDR1 is MNHEY and CDR2 SVGEGT. Losses at the gene ends were 6 bases for V and 1 base for J; bases not matched to a gene: 11. There are 16 residues in the CDR3. In the authors' methods: Estimation of nucleated cell counts was performed using reference gene primer amplification. Repertoires were generated with immunoSEQ multiplex PCR, while TCRdb's copy carries only in-frame clones and drops some. That table is the source of V, J and clone size, and D and trimming were worked out from the DNA. Of 60,000 or so clones detected, approximately 81% appear once; the ten largest clones hold 13%.

The rearrangement joins TRBV6-2 or TRBV6-3 to TRBJ1-1; TRBD1 matches at 7 bases. The origin of this receptor is a woman of 80 years or more with acute or convalescent COVID-19. The sample taken for sequencing was peripheral blood. The CDR3 nucleotides are TGTGCCAGCAGCCTCATTGCACAGGGGCAGAACACTGAAGCTTTCTTT. Its translation is CASSLIAQGQNTEAFF.